This T cell receptor (beta chain) was sequenced for a study of T cell repertoires in cytomegalovirus infection. Study-wide results and limits: CMV-specific TCR beta clonotypes restricted by HLA-C were the ones dominating the ex vivo response.

On this clonotype: Antigen: not known.

The CDR3 totals 12 residues. Trimming stripped 5 bases from V and 9 bases from J, with 14 bases between. TCRdb re-analysed the reads in MiXCR, keeping a single row per CDR3 protein. The sample has around 570,000 distinct CDR3 sequences, approximately 40% seen once; the top ten hold 48%. V is TRBV12-3 or TRBV12-4 and J is TRBJ2-7; D remains unclear. This TCR derives from a human donor in good health (CMV status not recorded). Some clones in this sample may be carry-over from other donors' samples. Sequences were derived from cultured PBMCs, sampled from culture after CMV antigen stimulation. In nucleotides, the CDR3 is TGTGCCAGCAGTGTTGGGTCCTCCAGGCAGTACTTC. This translates into CASSVGSSRQYF.